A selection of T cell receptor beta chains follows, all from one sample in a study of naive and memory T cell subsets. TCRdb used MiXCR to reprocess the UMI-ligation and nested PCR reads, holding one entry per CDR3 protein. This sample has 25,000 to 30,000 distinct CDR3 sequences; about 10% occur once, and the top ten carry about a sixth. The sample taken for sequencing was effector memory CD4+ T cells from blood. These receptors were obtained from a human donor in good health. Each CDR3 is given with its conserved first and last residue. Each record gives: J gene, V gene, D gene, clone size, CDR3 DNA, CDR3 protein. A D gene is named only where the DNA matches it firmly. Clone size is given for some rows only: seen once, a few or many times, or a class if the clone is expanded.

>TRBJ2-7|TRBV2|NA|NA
TGTGCCAGCAAGGGGAGCGCTACTCGGTACGAGCAGTACTTC
CASKGSATRYEQYF
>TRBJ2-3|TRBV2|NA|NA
TGTGCCAGCCAAAATACGGCGGGTGGACGGGCTACGCAGTATTTT
CASQNTAGGRATQYF
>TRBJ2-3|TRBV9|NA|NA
TGTGCCAGCAGCGCCGGGCTGGGTCGGGAGACAGATACGCAGTATTTT
CASSAGLGRETDTQYF
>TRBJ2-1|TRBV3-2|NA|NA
TGTGCCAGCAGCCCCGTTAGCGGAGCGGGATGGGGGCAGTTCTTC
CASSPVSGAGWGQFF
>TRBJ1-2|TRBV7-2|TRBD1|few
TGTGCCAGCAGCTTGGGACAGGACTATGGCTACACCTTC
CASSLGQDYGYTF
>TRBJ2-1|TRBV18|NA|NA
TGTGCCAGCTCACTTGCACGGGCCCCAAACAATGAGCAGTTCTTC
CASSLARAPNNEQFF
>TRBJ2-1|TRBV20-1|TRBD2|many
TGCAGTGCTAGACGGACTAGCCAGTCGTTGGGGTTCTTC
CSARRTSQSLGFF
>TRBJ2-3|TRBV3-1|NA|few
TGTGCCAGCAGCCAAGATATTCGTGGTACGCAGTATTTT
CASSQDIRGTQYF
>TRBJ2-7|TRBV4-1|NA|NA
TGCGCCAGCAGCCAGATTTCGGGCGAGCAGTACTTC
CASSQISGEQYF
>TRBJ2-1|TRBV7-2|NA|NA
TGTGCCAGCAGCGACCGGTACAATGAGCAGTTCTTC
CASSDRYNEQFF
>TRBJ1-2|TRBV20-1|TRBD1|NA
TGCAGTGCTAGCGGGACAGGACAGAAGGGCTACACCTTC
CSASGTGQKGYTF
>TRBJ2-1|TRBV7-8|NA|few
TGTGCCAGCAGCCCCCGGGTTGTTATCGGGGTAATCTTC
CASSPRVVIGVIF
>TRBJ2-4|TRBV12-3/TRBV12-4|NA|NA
TGTGCCAGCATGCTGTCGGTCCAAAACATTCAGTACTTC
CASMLSVQNIQYF
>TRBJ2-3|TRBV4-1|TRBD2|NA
TGCGCCAGCAGCCAGCAGCCCCCGGGACTAGGGGCGTCAGATACGCAGTATTTT
CASSQQPPGLGASDTQYF
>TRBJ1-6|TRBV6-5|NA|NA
TGTGCCAGCAGTTACGGCAGCTCCTATAATTCACCCCTCCACTTT
CASSYGSSYNSPLHF
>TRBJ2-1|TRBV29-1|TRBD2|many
TGCAGCGTTTATAGCGGGGGACGGAACAATGAGCAGTTCTTC
CSVYSGGRNNEQFF
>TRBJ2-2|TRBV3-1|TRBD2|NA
TGTGCCAGCAGCCAAGTGCGGGGGAAGGGCACCGGGGAGCTGTTTTTT
CASSQVRGKGTGELFF
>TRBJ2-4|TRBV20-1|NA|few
TGCAGTGCGATTAAAGGACAATCAAAGTACTTC
CSAIKGQSKYF
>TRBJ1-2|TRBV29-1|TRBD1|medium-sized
TGCAGCGTCGGACAGGGGCAGTCCTATGGCTACACCTTC
CSVGQGQSYGYTF
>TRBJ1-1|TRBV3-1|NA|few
TGTGCCAGCAGCCAAGGTGGGGGGAGAGTGGCTTTCTTT
CASSQGGGRVAFF
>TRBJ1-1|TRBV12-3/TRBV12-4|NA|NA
TGTGCCAGCAGTCGGAATGTGGGTTCCACTGAAGCTTTCTTT
CASSRNVGSTEAFF
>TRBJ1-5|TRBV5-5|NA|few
TGTGCCAGCGGCCCGATGGATCAGCCCCAGCATTTT
CASGPMDQPQHF